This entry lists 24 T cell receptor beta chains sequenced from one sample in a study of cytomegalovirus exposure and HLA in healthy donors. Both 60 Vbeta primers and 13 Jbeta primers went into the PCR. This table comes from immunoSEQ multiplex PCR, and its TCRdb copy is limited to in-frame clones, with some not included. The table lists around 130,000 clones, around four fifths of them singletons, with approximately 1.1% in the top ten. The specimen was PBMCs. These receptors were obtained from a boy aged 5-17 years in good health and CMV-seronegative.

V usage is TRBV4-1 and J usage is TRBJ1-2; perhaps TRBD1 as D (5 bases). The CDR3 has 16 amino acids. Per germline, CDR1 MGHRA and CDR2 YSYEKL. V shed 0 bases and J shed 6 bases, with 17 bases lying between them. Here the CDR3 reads CASSQDGADPPNGYTF. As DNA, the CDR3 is TGCGCCAGCAGCCAAGATGGGGCAGATCCCCCTAATGGCTACACCTTC.

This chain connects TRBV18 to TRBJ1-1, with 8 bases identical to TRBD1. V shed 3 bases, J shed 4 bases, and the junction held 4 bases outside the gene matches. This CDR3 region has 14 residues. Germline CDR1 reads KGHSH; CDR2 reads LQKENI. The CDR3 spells CASSPDREATEAFF. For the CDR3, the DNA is TGTGCCAGCTCACCGGACAGGGAGGCCACTGAAGCTTTCTTT. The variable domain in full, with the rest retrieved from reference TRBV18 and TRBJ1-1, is NAGVMQNPRHLVRRRGQEARLRCSPMKGHSHVYWYRQLPEEGLKFMVYLQKENIIDESGMPKERFSAEFPKEGPSILRIQQVVRGDSAAYFCASSPDREATEAFFGQGTRLTVV.

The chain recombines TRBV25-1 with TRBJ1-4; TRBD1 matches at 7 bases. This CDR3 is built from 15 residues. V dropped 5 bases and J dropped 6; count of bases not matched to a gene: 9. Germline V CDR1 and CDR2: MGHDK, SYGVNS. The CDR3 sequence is CASSRAGTVDEKLFF. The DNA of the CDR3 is TGTGCCAGCAGTAGGGCCGGGACAGTGGATGAAAAACTGTTTTTT. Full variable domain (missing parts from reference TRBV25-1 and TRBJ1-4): EADIYQTPRYLVIGTGKKITLECSQTMGHDKMYWYQQDPGMELHLIHYSYGVNSTEKGDLSSESTVSRIRTEHFPLTLESARPSHTSQYLCASSRAGTVDEKLFFGSGTQLSVL.

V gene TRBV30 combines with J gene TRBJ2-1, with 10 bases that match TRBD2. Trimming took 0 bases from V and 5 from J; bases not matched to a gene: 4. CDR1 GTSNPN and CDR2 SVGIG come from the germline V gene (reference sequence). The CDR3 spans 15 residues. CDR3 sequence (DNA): TGTGCCTGGAGTGTACGGAGCGGGAGGGACAATGAGCAGTTCTTC. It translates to CAWSVRSGRDNEQFF.

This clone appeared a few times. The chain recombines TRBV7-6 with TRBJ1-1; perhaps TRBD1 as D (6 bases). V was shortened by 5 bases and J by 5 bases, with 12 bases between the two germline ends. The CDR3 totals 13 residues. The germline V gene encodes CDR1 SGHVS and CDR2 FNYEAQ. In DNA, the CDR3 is TGTGCCAGCAGCACAGGGTTGGGGACTGAAGCTTTCTTT. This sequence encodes CASSTGLGTEAFF.

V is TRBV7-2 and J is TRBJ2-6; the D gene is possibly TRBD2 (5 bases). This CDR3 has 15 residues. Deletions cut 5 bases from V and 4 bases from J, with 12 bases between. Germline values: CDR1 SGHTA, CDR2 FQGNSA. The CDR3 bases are TGTGCCAGCAGCGAGGTCCGGGAAGGGGCCAACGTCCTGACTTTC. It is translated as CASSEVREGANVLTF. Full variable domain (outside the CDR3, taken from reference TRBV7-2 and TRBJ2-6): GAGVSQSPSNKVTEKGKDVELRCDPISGHTALYWYRQSLGQGLEFLIYFQGNSAPDKSGLPSDRFSAERTGGSVSTLTIQRTQQEDSAVYLCASSEVREGANVLTFGAGSRLTVL.

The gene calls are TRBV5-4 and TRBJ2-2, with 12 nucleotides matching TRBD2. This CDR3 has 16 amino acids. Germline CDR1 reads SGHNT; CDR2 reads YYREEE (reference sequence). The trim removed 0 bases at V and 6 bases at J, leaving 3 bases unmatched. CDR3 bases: TGTGCCAGCAGCTTGGATCCTAGCGGGAGGGCCGGGGAGCTGTTTTTT. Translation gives CASSLDPSGRAGELFF.

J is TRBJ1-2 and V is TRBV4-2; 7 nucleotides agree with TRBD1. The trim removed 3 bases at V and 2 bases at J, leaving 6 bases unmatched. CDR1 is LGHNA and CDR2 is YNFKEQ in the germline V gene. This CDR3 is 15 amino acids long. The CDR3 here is CASSHEWGQNYGYTF. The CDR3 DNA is TGTGCCAGCAGCCACGAATGGGGACAGAACTATGGCTACACCTTC.

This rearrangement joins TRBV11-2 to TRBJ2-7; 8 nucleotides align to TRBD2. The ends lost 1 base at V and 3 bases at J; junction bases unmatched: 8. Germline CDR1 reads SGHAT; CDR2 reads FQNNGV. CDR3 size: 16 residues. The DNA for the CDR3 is TGTGCCAGCAGCTTAGTTGGCGGGAGGCCCCGCTACGAGCAGTACTTC. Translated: CASSLVGGRPRYEQYF.

The DNA for the CDR3 is TGTGCCAGCAGTGACGGACTAGACACCGGGGAGCTGTTTTTT. This gives the protein CASSDGLDTGELFF. The chain has TRBV6-4 and TRBJ2-2, with 7 bases aligning to TRBD2. The CDR3 is 14 residues long. V shed 2 bases, J shed 3 bases, and the junction held 0 bases outside the gene matches. CDR1 is MRHNA and CDR2 is SNTAGT in the germline V gene.

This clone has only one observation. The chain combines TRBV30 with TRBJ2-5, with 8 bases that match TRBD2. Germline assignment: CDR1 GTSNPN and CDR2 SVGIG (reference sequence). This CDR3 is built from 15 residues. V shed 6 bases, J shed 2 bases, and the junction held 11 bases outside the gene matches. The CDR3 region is CACPPLAGGQETQYF. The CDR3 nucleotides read TGTGCCTGCCCACCTCTGGCGGGAGGACAAGAGACCCAGTACTTC.

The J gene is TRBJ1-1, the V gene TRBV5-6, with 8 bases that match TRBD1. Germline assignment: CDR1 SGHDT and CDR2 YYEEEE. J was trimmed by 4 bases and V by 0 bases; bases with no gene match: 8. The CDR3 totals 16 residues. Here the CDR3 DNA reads TGTGCCAGCAGCTTGGTAAGGGACAGGAGTCGCACTGAAGCTTTCTTT. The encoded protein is CASSLVRDRSRTEAFF.

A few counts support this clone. CDR3 in DNA: TGTGCCAGCAGCGACTCACTAGCGGGCTCCAGTACCCAGTACTTC. Its protein product is CASSDSLAGSSTQYF. The V and J genes are TRBV6-5 and TRBJ2-5, with 9 bases fitting TRBD2. CDR1 MNHEY and CDR2 SVGAGI come from the germline V gene. After removal of 6 bases from V and 8 bases from J, the junction contained 13 bases not matched to a gene. The CDR3 runs to 15 residues.

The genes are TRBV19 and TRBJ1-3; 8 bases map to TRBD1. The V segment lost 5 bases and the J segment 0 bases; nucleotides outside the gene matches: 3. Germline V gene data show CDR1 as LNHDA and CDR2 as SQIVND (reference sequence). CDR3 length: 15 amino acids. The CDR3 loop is CASSSTGGSGNTIYF. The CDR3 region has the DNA TGTGCCAGTAGTTCTACAGGGGGCTCTGGAAACACCATATATTTT.

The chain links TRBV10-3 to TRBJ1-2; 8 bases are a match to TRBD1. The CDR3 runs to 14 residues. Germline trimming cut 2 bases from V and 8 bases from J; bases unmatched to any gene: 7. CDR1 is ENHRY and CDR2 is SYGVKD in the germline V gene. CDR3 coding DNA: TGTGCCATCAGTGAGGACAGGGGAAGGGGCGGCTACACCTTC. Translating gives CAISEDRGRGGYTF.

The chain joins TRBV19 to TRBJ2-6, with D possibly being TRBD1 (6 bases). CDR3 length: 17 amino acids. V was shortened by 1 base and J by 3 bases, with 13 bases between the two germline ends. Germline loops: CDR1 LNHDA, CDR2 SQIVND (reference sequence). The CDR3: CASSIGVGAGGANVLTF. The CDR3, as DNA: TGTGCCAGTAGTATAGGAGTGGGGGCGGGTGGGGCCAACGTCCTGACTTTC.

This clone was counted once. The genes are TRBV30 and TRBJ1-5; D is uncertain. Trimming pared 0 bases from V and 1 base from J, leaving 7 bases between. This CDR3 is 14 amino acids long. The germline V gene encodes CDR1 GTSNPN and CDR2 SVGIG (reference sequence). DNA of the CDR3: TGTGCCTGGAGTGTACACAGCAGCAATCAGCCCCAGCATTTT. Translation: CAWSVHSSNQPQHF.

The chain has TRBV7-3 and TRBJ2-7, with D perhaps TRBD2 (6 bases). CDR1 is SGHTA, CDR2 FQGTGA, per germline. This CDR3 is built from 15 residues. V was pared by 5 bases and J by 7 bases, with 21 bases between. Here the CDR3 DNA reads TGTGCCAGCAGCCCTTCTCGGGGGAGTCCGGGTGAGCAGTACTTC. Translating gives CASSPSRGSPGEQYF. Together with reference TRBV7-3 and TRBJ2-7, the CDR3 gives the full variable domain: GAGVSQTPSNKVTEKGKYVELRCDPISGHTALYWYRQSLGQGPEFLIYFQGTGAADDSGLPNDRFFAVRPEGSVSTLKIQRTERGDSAVYLCASSPSRGSPGEQYFGPGTRLTVT.

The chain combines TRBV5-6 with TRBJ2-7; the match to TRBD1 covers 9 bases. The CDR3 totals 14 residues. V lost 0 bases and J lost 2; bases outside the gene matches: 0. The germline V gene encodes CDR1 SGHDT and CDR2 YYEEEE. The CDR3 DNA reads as TGTGCCAGCAGCTTGGGGACAGGGGCCTACGAGCAGTACTTC. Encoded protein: CASSLGTGAYEQYF.

This chain's CDR3 is CASSSDGGGGVHNEQFF. CDR3 in DNA: TGTGCCAGCAGCTCGGATGGAGGGGGAGGGGTCCACAATGAGCAGTTCTTC. This chain joins TRBV5-6 and TRBJ2-1; D is perhaps TRBD2 (7 bases). V was clipped by 3 bases and J by 5 bases, with 21 bases between them. Germline V gives CDR1 SGHDT, CDR2 YYEEEE. The CDR3 covers 17 residues.

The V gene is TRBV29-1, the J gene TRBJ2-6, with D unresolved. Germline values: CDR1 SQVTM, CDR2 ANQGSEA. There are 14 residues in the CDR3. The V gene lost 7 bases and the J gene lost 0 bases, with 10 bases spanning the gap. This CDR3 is CSAITDSGANVLTF. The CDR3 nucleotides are TGCAGCGCCATCACAGACTCTGGGGCCAACGTCCTGACTTTC.

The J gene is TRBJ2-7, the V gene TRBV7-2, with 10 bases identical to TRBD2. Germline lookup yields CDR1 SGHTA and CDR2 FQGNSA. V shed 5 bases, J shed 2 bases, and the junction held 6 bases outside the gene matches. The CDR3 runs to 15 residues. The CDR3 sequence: CASSQGLASTYEQYF. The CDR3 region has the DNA TGTGCCAGCAGCCAGGGACTAGCGTCGACCTACGAGCAGTACTTC.

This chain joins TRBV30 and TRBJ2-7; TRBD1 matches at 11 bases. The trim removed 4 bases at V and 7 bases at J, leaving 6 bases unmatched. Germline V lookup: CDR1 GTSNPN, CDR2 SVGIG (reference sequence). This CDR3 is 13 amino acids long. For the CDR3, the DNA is TGTGCCTGGAACCGAGGGACAGGGGGAGAGCAGTACTTC. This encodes CAWNRGTGGEQYF.

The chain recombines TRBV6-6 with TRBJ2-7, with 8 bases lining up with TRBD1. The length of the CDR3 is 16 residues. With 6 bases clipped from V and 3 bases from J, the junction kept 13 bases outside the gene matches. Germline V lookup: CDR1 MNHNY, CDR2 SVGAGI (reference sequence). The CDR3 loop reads CASSDTGTGVIYEQYF. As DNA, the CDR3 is TGTGCCAGCAGCGATACTGGGACAGGAGTCATCTACGAGCAGTACTTC.